These 21 T cell receptor beta chains originate from one sample sequenced in a study of blood T cell repertoires in COVID-19 (dated by TCRdb to 2018 to 2020). The library was generated by the immunoSEQ multiplex PCR assay. Entries here come from immuneACCESS through TCRdb and include only in-frame sequences with V and J called. Some clones fail to appear in such tables; in the studies checked, an unresolved V gene covers under half of the shortfall, and the cause of the remainder is unknown. For this sample there are 80,000 to 100,000 clones; 81% appear just once. The ten top clones hold about 4.1% of the sample. Sequenced material: peripheral blood. The receptors were gathered from a man aged 55 to 70 with acute or convalescent COVID-19.

This chain connects TRBV5-5 to TRBJ2-7, with 7 bases identical to TRBD1. From germline, CDR1 is SGHKS and CDR2 YYEKEE (reference sequence). This CDR3 has 14 amino acids. The junction had 6 bases not matched to a gene; V was cut back by 2 bases and J by 4 bases. The CDR3 sequence is CASSLQGGIYEQYF. CDR3 nucleotides: TGTGCCAGCAGCTTACAAGGGGGCATTTACGAGCAGTACTTC. Filled out from reference TRBV5-5 and TRBJ2-7, the complete variable domain reads DAGVTQSPTHLIKTRGQQVTLRCSPISGHKSVSWYQQVLGQGPQFIFQYYEKEERGRGNFPDRFSARQFPNYSSELNVNALLLGDSALYLCASSLQGGIYEQYFGPGTRLTVT.

This chain joins TRBV13 and TRBJ2-5, with TRBD2 identical over 7 bases. CDR1 is PRHDT, CDR2 FYEKMQ, per germline (reference sequence). The CDR3 runs 17 residues. After removal of 5 bases from V and 2 bases from J, the junction contained 14 bases not matched to a gene. CDR3 in DNA: TGTGCCAGCAGCCTGCGGGGGACTGCAAGGTCGCAAGAGACCCAGTACTTC. This gives the protein CASSLRGTARSQETQYF.

This chain connects TRBV7-2 to TRBJ2-3; D is ambiguous. The CDR3 is 15 residues long. The V end lost 2 bases, the J end lost 3 bases, and 12 bases lay between the germline ends. Germline V CDR1 and CDR2: SGHTA, FQGNSA. The CDR3 bases are TGTGCCAGCAGCTTAAGAGGCCAGCGAACAGATACGCAGTATTTT. This codes for CASSLRGQRTDTQYF.

This chain links TRBV6-1 with TRBJ1-2; D uncertain. The CDR3 is 13 amino acids. Trimming stripped 3 bases from V and 8 bases from J, with 13 bases between. Germline V CDR1 and CDR2: MNHNS, SASEGT. The CDR3 DNA reads as TGTGCCAGCAGTGAGTTATTATCTGGCGGCTACACCTTC. Protein product: CASSELLSGGYTF.

This rearrangement joins TRBV2 to TRBJ2-5, with D tentatively TRBD2 (6 bases). The CDR3 runs 16 residues. The ends were cut back, 0 bases at V and 5 bases at J, with 16 bases in the middle. Germline-derived CDR1 and CDR2 are SNHLY and FYNNEI. The chain's CDR3 is CASSEAVGLGGETQYF. CDR3 coding DNA: TGTGCCAGCAGTGAAGCCGTGGGGTTGGGGGGTGAGACCCAGTACTTC.

Here the CDR3 reads CASSPNRVREQPQHF. The CDR3 DNA reads as TGTGCCAGCAGCCCAAACAGGGTAAGGGAGCAGCCCCAGCATTTT. The chain carries TRBV27 and TRBJ1-5, with D tentatively TRBD1 (6 bases). Trimming shortened V by 6 bases and J by 7 bases, and 19 bases separated the two germline ends. The germline V gene encodes CDR1 MNHEY and CDR2 SMNVEV (reference sequence). CDR3 size: 15 residues.

At least ten counts were recorded for this clone. The rearrangement uses TRBV5-6 and TRBJ2-7, with TRBD1 matching over 10 bases. The junction had 10 bases not matched to a gene; V was cut back by 4 bases and J by 3 bases. Germline assignment: CDR1 SGHDT and CDR2 YYEEEE. The CDR3 spans 16 residues. The CDR3 loop is CASSKYRDRGFYEQYF. The CDR3 region has the DNA TGTGCCAGCAGCAAGTACCGGGACAGGGGATTCTACGAGCAGTACTTC.

The CDR3 region is CASSEPGTGNTGELFF. The CDR3 nucleotides read TGTGCCAGCAGTGAACCCGGGACAGGGAACACCGGGGAGCTGTTTTTT. J is TRBJ2-2 and V is TRBV25-1; 8 nucleotides agree with TRBD1. Per germline, CDR1 MGHDK and CDR2 SYGVNS. CDR3 length: 16 residues. V lost 2 bases and J lost 1; bases outside the gene matches: 3.

The genes are TRBV7-2 and TRBJ1-4, with a tentative D call TRBD1 (5 bases). Germline values: CDR1 SGHTA, CDR2 FQGNSA. The V gene lost 5 bases and the J gene lost 0 bases, with 13 bases spanning the gap. The CDR3 contains 16 residues. CDR3 in DNA: TGTGCCAGCAGCCTCAGGGTGGCCGCAACTAATGAAAAACTGTTTTTT. This translates into CASSLRVAATNEKLFF.

The sample holds a few counts of this clone. The CDR3 bases are TGTGCCGGCAATTCCGGGGGGAGAGTGGGTAACTCCGAGCAGTACTTC. As protein: CAGNSGGRVGNSEQYF. The chain uses TRBV5-4 and TRBJ2-7; 7 positions match TRBD2. After removal of 10 bases from V and 6 bases from J, the junction contained 22 bases not matched to a gene. Germline loops: CDR1 SGHNT, CDR2 YYREEE (reference sequence). The CDR3 sequence is 16 residues long.

The chain links TRBV6-6 to TRBJ2-2; tentative D call: TRBD2 (6 bases). Germline V gene sequence: CDR1 MNHNY, CDR2 SVGAGI (reference sequence). V was clipped by 10 bases and J by 4 bases, with 16 bases between them. This CDR3 comprises 14 residues. The CDR3: CATQAGSGTGELFF. For the CDR3, the DNA is TGTGCCACCCAGGCGGGGTCGGGCACCGGGGAGCTGTTTTTT.

The DNA of the CDR3 is TGTGCCAGCAGGACAGATGCTACATTTAATGAAAAACTGTTTTTT. Translating gives CASRTDATFNEKLFF. The chain is built from TRBV6-5 and TRBJ1-4; a weak D match, TRBD1 (5 bases). Germline CDR1 MNHEY, CDR2 SVGAGI. Trimming cost V 6 bases and J 4 bases, with 15 bases left between them. The CDR3 totals 15 residues.

This clone was found once. The chain joins TRBV7-2 to TRBJ2-7; D perhaps matches TRBD2 (5 bases). Between the trimmed V and J ends, which lost 2 bases and 2 bases, there was a span of 13 bases. Germline CDR1 SGHTA, CDR2 FQGNSA. The CDR3 has 15 residues. CDR3 in amino acids: CASSLMGRGPYEQYF. CDR3 in DNA: TGTGCCAGCAGCTTAATGGGGAGAGGTCCCTACGAGCAGTACTTC.

This rearrangement joins TRBV5-1 to TRBJ1-6; 7 nucleotides match TRBD1. The ends lost 4 bases at V and 7 bases at J; junction bases unmatched: 5. This CDR3 spans 14 amino acids. CDR1 and CDR2 (germline): SGHRS, YFSETQ. The CDR3 sequence: CASSVGQENSPLHF. CDR3 bases: TGCGCCAGCAGCGTAGGACAGGAAAATTCACCCCTCCACTTT. Drawing the rest from reference TRBV5-1 and TRBJ1-6, the complete variable domain is KAGVTQTPRYLIKTRGQQVTLSCSPISGHRSVSWYQQTPGQGLQFLFEYFSETQRNKGNFPGRFSGRQFSNSRSEMNVSTLELGDSALYLCASSVGQENSPLHFGNGTRLTVT.

This chain links TRBV9 with TRBJ1-6, with 7 bases aligning to TRBD1. The CDR3 has 18 amino acids. Germline lookup yields CDR1 SGDLS and CDR2 YYNGEE. V lost 3 bases, J lost 7 bases, and 16 bases stayed unmatched. The DNA for the CDR3 is TGTGCCAGCAGCGAGCAGGAGAAGAGGGGGCTGCCAAATTCACCCCTCCACTTT. Amino acids: CASSEQEKRGLPNSPLHF.

The chain joins TRBV4-3 to TRBJ2-1; D might be TRBD2 (5 bases). Deletions cut 0 bases from V and 4 bases from J, with 13 bases between. CDR1 LGHNA and CDR2 YSLEER come from the germline V gene. This CDR3 region has 16 residues. This CDR3 is CASSQDGGGTYNEQFF. The DNA for the CDR3 is TGCGCCAGCAGCCAAGACGGCGGAGGTACTTACAATGAGCAGTTCTTC.

This chain joins TRBV30 and TRBJ1-1, with TRBD1 as a possible D gene (6 bases). V was pared by 1 base and J by 10 bases, with 10 bases between. Germline V gene lookup returns CDR1 GTSNPN and CDR2 SVGIG (reference sequence). The CDR3 covers 11 residues. In DNA, the CDR3 is TGTGCCTGGAGTGCGACAGGTTCAGCTTTCTTT. Encoded protein: CAWSATGSAFF.

The V call is TRBV7-3, the J call TRBJ2-1; D is perhaps TRBD1 (6 bases). The germline CDR1 and CDR2 sequences are SGHTA and FQGTGA. V lost 2 bases, J lost 6 bases, and 14 bases lay in between. The CDR3 loop spans 15 amino acids. The CDR3 here is CASSLVQGWGNEQFF. CDR3 nucleotides: TGTGCCAGCAGCTTAGTACAGGGATGGGGCAATGAGCAGTTCTTC.

This rearrangement joins TRBV5-1 to TRBJ1-1; D not resolved. Trimming removed 4 bases at V and 2 bases at J, with 12 bases between. From germline, CDR1 is SGHRS and CDR2 YFSETQ. The CDR3 spans 14 residues. CDR3 sequence: CASSPQGGNTEAFF. The CDR3 bases are TGCGCCAGCAGCCCCCAAGGAGGAAACACTGAAGCTTTCTTT. The full variable domain, rest sourced from reference TRBV5-1 and TRBJ1-1, is KAGVTQTPRYLIKTRGQQVTLSCSPISGHRSVSWYQQTPGQGLQFLFEYFSETQRNKGNFPGRFSGRQFSNSRSEMNVSTLELGDSALYLCASSPQGGNTEAFFGQGTRLTVV.

The rearrangement joins TRBV10-2 to TRBJ1-1; no clear D. The CDR3 length is 14 residues. Per germline, CDR1 WSHSY and CDR2 SAAADI. Between the trimmed V and J ends, which lost 3 bases and 0 bases, there was a span of 8 bases. CDR3 DNA: TGCGCCAGCAGTGACCGAGACATGAACACTGAAGCTTTCTTT. Its protein product is CASSDRDMNTEAFF.

The V and J genes are TRBV5-1 and TRBJ1-4; a possible D gene is TRBD1 (6 bases). The CDR3 has 16 amino acids. Germline CDR1 and CDR2: SGHRS and YFSETQ. Deletions cut 5 bases from V and 0 bases from J, with 14 bases between. The CDR3 DNA follows: TGCGCCAGCAGACGGGACATGGGTTCAACTAATGAAAAACTGTTTTTT. It yields the protein CASRRDMGSTNEKLFF.